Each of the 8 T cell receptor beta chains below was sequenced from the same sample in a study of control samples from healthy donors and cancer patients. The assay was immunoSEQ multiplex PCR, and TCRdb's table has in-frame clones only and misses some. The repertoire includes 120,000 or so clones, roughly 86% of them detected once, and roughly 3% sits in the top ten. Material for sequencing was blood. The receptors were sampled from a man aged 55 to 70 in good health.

This chain's CDR3 is CASSPTTGGNQPQHF. Written as DNA, the CDR3 is TGTGCCAGCTCACCAACAACGGGAGGTAATCAGCCCCAGCATTTT. This chain joins TRBV18 and TRBJ1-5; D is ambiguous. Germline CDR1 and CDR2: KGHSH and LQKENI. The CDR3 totals 15 residues. V lost 2 bases, J lost 4 bases, and 12 bases lay in between.

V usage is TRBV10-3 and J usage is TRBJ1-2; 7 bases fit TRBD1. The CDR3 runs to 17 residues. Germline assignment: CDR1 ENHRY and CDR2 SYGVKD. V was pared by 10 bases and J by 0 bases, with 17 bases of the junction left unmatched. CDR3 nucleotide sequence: TGTGCCACCGGAATCCCGGGACAGCTTATGCCTAACTATGGCTACACCTTC. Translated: CATGIPGQLMPNYGYTF.

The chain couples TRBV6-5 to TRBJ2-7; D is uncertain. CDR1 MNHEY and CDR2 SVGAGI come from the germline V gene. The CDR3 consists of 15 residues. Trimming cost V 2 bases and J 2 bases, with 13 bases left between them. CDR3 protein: CASSYRRASPYEQYF. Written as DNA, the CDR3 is TGTGCCAGCAGTTACCGTCGCGCAAGCCCCTACGAGCAGTACTTC.

CDR3 bases: TGTGCCACCATTTCAATGGGCGGCACCGGGGAGCTGTTTTTT. Translated, it gives CATISMGGTGELFF. The V gene is TRBV28, the J gene TRBJ2-2; D is ambiguous. The CDR3 is 14 residues long. The germline V gene has CDR1 MDHEN and CDR2 SYDVKM. V lost 10 bases and J 4 bases, leaving 16 bases between the germline ends.

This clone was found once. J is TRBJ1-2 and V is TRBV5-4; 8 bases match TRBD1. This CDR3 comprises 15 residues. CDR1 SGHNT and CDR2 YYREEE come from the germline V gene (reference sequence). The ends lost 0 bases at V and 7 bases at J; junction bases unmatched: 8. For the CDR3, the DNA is TGTGCCAGCAGCTTGGCCGCAGGGGGCGTAGGTGGCTACACCTTC. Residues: CASSLAAGGVGGYTF. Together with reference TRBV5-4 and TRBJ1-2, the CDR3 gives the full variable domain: ETGVTQSPTHLIKTRGQQVTLRCSSQSGHNTVSWYQQALGQGPQFIFQYYREEENGRGNFPPRFSGLQFPNYSSELNVNALELDDSALYLCASSLAAGGVGGYTFGSGTRLTVV.

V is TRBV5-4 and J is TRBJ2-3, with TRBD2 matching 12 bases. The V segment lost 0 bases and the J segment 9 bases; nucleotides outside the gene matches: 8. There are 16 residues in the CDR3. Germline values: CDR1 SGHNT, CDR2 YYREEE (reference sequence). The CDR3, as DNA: TGTGCCAGCAGCTTGGCCGCTAGCGGGGGGGCGGTAACGCAGTATTTT. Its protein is CASSLAASGGAVTQYF.

As DNA, the CDR3 is TGTGCCAGCTCACCCGCGGATACGGGCCGCAATGAGCAGTTCTTC. Translated: CASSPADTGRNEQFF. The genes are TRBV18 and TRBJ2-1; D unclear. V was cut by 3 bases and J by 6 bases, with 15 bases left in between. Germline-derived CDR1 and CDR2 are KGHSH and LQKENI. The CDR3 covers 15 residues. The whole variable domain, filled in from reference TRBV18 and TRBJ2-1, reads NAGVMQNPRHLVRRRGQEARLRCSPMKGHSHVYWYRQLPEEGLKFMVYLQKENIIDESGMPKERFSAEFPKEGPSILRIQQVVRGDSAAYFCASSPADTGRNEQFFGPGTRLTVL.

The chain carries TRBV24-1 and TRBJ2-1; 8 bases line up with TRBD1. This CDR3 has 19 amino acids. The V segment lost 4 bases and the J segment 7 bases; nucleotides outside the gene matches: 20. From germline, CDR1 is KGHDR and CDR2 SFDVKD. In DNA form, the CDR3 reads TGTGCCACCAGTGACTATTCGGGAAGATGGGACAGGAAAGGAAATGAGCAGTTCTTC. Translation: CATSDYSGRWDRKGNEQFF.